This entry describes one T cell receptor (beta chain). The antigen remains undetermined. Other DNA sequences of this sample code for an identical CDR3. This entry comes from a study of cytomegalovirus exposure and HLA in healthy donors. For the study at large: The approximately 110 validation repertoires, a later analysis reported, used the same platform as the approximately 650 first-cohort repertoires.

Notes on the study in general: There were some public TCRs occurring in many donors, but most TCR sequences were rare.

This CDR3 region has 12 residues. V was pared by 6 bases and J by 4 bases, with 10 bases between. Germline V gene lookup returns CDR1 SEHNR and CDR2 FQNEAQ (reference sequence). Sequencing was performed with immunoSEQ multiplex PCR; in TCRdb, only in-frame clones are kept and a portion is missing. The sample has 50,000 or so clones, 91% seen once. The rearrangement joins TRBV7-9 to TRBJ2-7; no firm D call. This TCR came from a woman younger than 45 in good health and CMV-seronegative. The sample taken for sequencing was PBMCs. The chain's CDR3 is CASSPSSYEQYF. For the CDR3, the DNA is TGTGCCAGCAGTCCAAGCTCATACGAGCAGTACTTC. The whole variable domain, filled in from reference TRBV7-9 and TRBJ2-7, reads DTGVSQNPRHKITKRGQNVTFRCDPISEHNRLYWYRQTLGQGPEFLTYFQNEAQLEKSRLLSDRFSAERPKGSFSTLEIQRTEQGDSAMYLCASSPSSYEQYFGPGTRLTVT.